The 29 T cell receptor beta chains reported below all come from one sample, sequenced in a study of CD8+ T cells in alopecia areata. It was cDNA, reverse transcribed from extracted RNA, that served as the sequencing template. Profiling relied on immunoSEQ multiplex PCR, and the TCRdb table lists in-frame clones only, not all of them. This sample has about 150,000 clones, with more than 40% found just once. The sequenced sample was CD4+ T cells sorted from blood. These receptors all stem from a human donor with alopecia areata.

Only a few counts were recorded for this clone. CDR3 protein: CSVGGYGDGTGELFF. Here the CDR3 DNA reads TGCAGCGTTGGAGGGTACGGGGATGGGACCGGGGAGCTGTTTTTT. The chain joins TRBV29-1 to TRBJ2-2, with D perhaps TRBD2 (5 bases). Germline V gives CDR1 SQVTM, CDR2 ANQGSEA. The CDR3 has 15 amino acids. Trimming took off 4 bases at V and 5 bases at J, with 17 bases between the two ends.

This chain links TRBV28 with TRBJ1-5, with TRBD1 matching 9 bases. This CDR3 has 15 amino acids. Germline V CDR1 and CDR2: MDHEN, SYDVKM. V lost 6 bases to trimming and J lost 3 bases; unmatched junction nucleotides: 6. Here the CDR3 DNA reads TGTGCCAGCAGATTTGGGGACAGGGTCAATCAGCCCCAGCATTTT. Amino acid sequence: CASRFGDRVNQPQHF.

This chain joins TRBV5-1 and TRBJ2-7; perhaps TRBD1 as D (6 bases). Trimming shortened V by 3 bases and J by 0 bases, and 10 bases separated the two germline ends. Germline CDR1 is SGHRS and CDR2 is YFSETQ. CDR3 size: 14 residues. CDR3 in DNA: TGCGCCAGCAGCTCCAGGGACAACTCCTACGAGCAGTACTTC. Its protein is CASSSRDNSYEQYF. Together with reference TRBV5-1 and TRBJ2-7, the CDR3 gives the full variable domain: KAGVTQTPRYLIKTRGQQVTLSCSPISGHRSVSWYQQTPGQGLQFLFEYFSETQRNKGNFPGRFSGRQFSNSRSEMNVSTLELGDSALYLCASSSRDNSYEQYFGPGTRLTVT.

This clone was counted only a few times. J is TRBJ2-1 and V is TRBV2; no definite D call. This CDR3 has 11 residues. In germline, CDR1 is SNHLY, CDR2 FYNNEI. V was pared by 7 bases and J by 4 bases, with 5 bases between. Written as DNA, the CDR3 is TGTGCCAGCATGGAGTACAATGAGCAGTTCTTC. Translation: CASMEYNEQFF.

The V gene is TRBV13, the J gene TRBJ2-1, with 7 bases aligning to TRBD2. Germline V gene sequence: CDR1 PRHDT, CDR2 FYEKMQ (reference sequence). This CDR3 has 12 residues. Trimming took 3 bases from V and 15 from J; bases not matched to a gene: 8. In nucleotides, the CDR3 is TGTGCCAGCAGCTTCAAAGTGCGGGAGACGTTCTTC. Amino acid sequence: CASSFKVRETFF.

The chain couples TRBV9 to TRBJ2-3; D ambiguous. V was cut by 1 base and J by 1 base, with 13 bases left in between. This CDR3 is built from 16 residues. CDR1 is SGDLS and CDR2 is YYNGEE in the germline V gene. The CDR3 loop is CASSVTSSAGTDTQYF. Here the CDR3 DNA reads TGTGCCAGCAGCGTAACTTCTTCGGCGGGCACAGATACGCAGTATTTT.

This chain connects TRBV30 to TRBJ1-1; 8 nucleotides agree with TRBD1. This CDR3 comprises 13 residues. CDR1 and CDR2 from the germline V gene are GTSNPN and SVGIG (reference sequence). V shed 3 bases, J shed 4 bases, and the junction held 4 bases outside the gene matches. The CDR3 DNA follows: TGTGCCTGGAGGGACAGGGATATCACTGAAGCTTTCTTT. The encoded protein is CAWRDRDITEAFF.

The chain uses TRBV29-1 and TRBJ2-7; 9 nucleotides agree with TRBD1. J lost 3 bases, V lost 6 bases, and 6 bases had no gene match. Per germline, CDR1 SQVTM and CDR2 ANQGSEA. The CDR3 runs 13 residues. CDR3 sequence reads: CSVSGQGFYEQYF. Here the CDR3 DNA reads TGCAGCGTGTCAGGACAGGGGTTCTACGAGCAGTACTTC.

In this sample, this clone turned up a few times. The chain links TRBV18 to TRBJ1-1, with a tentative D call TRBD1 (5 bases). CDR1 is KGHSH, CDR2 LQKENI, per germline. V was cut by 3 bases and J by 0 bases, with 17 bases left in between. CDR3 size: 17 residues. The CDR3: CASSPLQGSGLNTEAFF. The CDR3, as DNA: TGTGCCAGCTCACCGCTCCAGGGTTCGGGTTTGAACACTGAAGCTTTCTTT.

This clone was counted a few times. Here the CDR3 reads CSAGGSGETQYF. In nucleotides, the CDR3 is TGCAGCGCAGGGGGCAGTGGAGAGACCCAGTACTTC. The chain links TRBV29-1 to TRBJ2-5, with 8 nucleotides matching TRBD1. Germline loops: CDR1 SQVTM, CDR2 ANQGSEA. CDR3 length: 12 amino acids. After removal of 7 bases from V and 4 bases from J, the junction contained 5 bases not matched to a gene.

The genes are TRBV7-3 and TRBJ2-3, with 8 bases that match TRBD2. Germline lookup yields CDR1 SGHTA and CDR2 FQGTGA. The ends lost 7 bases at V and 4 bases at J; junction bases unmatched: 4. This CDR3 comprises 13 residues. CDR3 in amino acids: CASKSAGADTQYF. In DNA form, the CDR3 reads TGTGCCAGCAAATCAGCGGGAGCAGATACGCAGTATTTT.

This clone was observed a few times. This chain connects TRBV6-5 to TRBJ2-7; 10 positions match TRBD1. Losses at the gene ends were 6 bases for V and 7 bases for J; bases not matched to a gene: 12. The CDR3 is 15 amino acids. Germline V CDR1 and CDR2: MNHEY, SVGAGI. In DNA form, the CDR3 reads TGTGCCAGCAGAAGCCGGGACAGGGGAGTGAGGGAGCAGTACTTC. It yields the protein CASRSRDRGVREQYF.

The CDR3 reads CSVGGSTEAFF. The CDR3 DNA sequence: TGCAGCGTCGGGGGATCCACTGAAGCTTTCTTT. V is TRBV29-1 and J is TRBJ1-1, with a weak D call TRBD1 (5 bases). CDR1 is SQVTM, CDR2 ANQGSEA, per germline. This CDR3 is 11 amino acids long. The V and J ends lost 6 bases and 4 bases respectively, with 9 bases between them.

The CDR3 sequence: CASSQRPGQGYNEQFF. The CDR3 DNA reads TGCGCCAGCAGCCAGCGACCGGGACAGGGATACAATGAGCAGTTCTTC. J is TRBJ2-1 and V is TRBV4-1, with TRBD1 matching 9 bases. CDR1 MGHRA and CDR2 YSYEKL come from the germline V gene. Trimming cost V 3 bases and J 4 bases; bases outside gene matches: 7. This CDR3 has 16 amino acids.

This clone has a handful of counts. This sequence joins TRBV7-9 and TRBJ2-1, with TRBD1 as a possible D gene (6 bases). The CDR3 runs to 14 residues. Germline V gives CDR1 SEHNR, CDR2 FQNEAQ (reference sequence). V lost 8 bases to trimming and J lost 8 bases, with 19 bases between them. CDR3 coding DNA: TGTGCCAGCGGAACCGGGACACGTGTAGATGAGCAGTTCTTC. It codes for CASGTGTRVDEQFF. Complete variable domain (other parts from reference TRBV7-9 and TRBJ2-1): DTGVSQNPRHKITKRGQNVTFRCDPISEHNRLYWYRQTLGQGPEFLTYFQNEAQLEKSRLLSDRFSAERPKGSFSTLEIQRTEQGDSAMYLCASGTGTRVDEQFFGPGTRLTVL.

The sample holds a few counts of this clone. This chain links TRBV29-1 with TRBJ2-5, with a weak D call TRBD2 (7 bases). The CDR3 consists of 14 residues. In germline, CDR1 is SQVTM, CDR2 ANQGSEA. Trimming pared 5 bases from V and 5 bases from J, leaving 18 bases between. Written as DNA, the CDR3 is TGCAGCGTTACCCACCGGGGGGCCGGGGAGACCCAGTACTTC. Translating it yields CSVTHRGAGETQYF.

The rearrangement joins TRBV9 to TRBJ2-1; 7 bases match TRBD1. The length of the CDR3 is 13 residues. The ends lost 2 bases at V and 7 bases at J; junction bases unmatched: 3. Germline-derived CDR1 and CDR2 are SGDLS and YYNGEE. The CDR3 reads CASSVTGTNEQFF. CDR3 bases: TGTGCCAGCAGCGTGACAGGGACGAATGAGCAGTTCTTC.

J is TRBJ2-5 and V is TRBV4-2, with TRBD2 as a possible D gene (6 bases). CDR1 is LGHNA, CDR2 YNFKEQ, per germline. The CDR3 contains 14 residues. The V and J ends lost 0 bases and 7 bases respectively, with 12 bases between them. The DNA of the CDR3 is TGTGCCAGCAGCCAAGACGGGGGAGTGGGGACCCAGTACTTC. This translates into CASSQDGGVGTQYF.

In DNA form, the CDR3 reads TGTGCCAGCAGTGGACAGGGGGTATATTGGGCCCAGTACTTC. Amino acids: CASSGQGVYWAQYF. The chain couples TRBV28 to TRBJ2-5, with 10 bases matching TRBD1. CDR3 size: 14 residues. Germline lookup yields CDR1 MDHEN and CDR2 SYDVKM. V trimming: 5 bases; J trimming: 9 bases; junction bases outside the gene matches: 9.

CDR3 coding DNA: TGTGCCAGCAGCTTTGACACCGGGACCCACACTGAAGCTTTCTTT. It yields the protein CASSFDTGTHTEAFF. The V call is TRBV28, the J call TRBJ1-1, with D maybe TRBD1 (5 bases). V dropped 6 bases and J dropped 3 bases, with 17 bases sitting between them. The CDR3 runs 15 residues. Per the germline V gene, CDR1 is MDHEN and CDR2 is SYDVKM. The full variable domain, rest sourced from reference TRBV28 and TRBJ1-1, is DVKVTQSSRYLVKRTGEKVFLECVQDMDHENMFWYRQDPGLGLRLIYFSYDVKMKEKGDIPEGYSVSREKKERFSLILESASTNQTSMYLCASSFDTGTHTEAFFGQGTRLTVV.

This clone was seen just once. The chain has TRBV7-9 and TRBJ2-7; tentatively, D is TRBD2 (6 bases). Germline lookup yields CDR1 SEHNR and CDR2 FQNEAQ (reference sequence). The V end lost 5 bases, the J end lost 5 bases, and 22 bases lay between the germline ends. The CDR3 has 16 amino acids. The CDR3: CASSPHRGGGTHEQYF. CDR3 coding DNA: TGTGCCAGCAGCCCTCATCGTGGCGGAGGGACCCACGAGCAGTACTTC.

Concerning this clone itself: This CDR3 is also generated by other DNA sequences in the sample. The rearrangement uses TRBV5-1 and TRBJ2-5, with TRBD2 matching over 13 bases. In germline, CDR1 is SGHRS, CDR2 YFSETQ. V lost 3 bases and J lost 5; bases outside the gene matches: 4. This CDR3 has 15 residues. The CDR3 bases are TGCGCCAGCAGCTCCGGACTAGCGGGAGCGGAGACCCAGTACTTC. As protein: CASSSGLAGAETQYF.

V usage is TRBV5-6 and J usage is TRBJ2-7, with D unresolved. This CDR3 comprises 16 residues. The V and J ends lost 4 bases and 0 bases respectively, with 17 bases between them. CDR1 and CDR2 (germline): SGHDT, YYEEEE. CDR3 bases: TGTGCCAGCAGCCAGCCTCGGCGCGCAAGCTCCTACGAGCAGTACTTC. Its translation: CASSQPRRASSYEQYF.

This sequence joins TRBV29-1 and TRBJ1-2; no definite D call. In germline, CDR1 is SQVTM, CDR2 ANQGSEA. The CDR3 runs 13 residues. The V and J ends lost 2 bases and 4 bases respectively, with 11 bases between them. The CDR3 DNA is TGCAGCGTTGAAAGCCCGGGTAGCTATGGCTACACCTTC. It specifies CSVESPGSYGYTF.

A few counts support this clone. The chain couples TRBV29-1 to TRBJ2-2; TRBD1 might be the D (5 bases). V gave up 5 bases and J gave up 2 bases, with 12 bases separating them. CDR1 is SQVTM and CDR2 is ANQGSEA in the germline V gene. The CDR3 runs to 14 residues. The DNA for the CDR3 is TGCAGCGTTAGTAGGCAGGGTAACACCGGGGAGCTGTTTTTT. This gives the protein CSVSRQGNTGELFF.

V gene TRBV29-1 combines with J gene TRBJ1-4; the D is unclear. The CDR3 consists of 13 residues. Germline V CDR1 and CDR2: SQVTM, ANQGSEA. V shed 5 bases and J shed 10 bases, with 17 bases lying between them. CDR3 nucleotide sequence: TGCAGCGTTTCCGTTGGTAGGAACGTAAAACTGTTTTTT. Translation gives CSVSVGRNVKLFF.

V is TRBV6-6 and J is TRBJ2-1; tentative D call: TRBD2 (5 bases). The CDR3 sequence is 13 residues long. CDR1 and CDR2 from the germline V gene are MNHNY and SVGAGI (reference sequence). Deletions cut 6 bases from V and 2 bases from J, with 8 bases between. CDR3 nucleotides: TGTGCCAGCAGCCGAGGGACCTACAATGAGCAGTTCTTC. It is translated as CASSRGTYNEQFF.

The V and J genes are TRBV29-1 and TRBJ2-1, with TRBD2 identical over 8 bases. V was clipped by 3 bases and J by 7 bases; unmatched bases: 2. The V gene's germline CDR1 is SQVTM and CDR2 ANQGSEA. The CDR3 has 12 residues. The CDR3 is CSVERGANEQFF. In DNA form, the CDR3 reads TGCAGCGTTGAGCGGGGGGCGAATGAGCAGTTCTTC.

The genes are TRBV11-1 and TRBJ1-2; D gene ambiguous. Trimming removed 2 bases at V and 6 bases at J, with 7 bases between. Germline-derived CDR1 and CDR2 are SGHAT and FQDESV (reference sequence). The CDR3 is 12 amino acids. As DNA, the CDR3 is TGTGCCAGCAGCTTATCTCCAGATGGCTACACCTTC. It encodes CASSLSPDGYTF. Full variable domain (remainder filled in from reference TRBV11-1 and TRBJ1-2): EAEVAQSPRYKITEKSQAVAFWCDPISGHATLYWYRQILGQGPELLVQFQDESVVDDSQLPKDRFSAERLKGVDSTLKIQPAELGDSAMYLCASSLSPDGYTFGSGTRLTVV.